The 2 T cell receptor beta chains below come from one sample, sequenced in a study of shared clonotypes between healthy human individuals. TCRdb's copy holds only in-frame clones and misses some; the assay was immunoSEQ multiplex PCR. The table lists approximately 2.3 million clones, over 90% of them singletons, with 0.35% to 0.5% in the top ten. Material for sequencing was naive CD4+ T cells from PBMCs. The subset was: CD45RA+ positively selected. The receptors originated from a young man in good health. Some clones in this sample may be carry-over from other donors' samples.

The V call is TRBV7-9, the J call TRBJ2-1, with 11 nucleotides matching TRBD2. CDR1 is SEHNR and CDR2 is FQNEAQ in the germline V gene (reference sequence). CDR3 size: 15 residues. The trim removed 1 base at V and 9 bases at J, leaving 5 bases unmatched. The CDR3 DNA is TGTGCCAGCAGCTTAGTGCCTAGCGGGAGGTCTGAGCAGTTCTTC. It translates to CASSLVPSGRSEQFF.

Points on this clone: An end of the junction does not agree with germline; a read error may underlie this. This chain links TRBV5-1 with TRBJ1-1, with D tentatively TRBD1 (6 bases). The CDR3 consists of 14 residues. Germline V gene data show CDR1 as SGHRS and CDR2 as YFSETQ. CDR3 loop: CASSLGRGNSEAFF. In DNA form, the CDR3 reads TGCGCCAGCAGCTTGGGGAGGGGGAACTCTGAAGCTTTCTTT.